The 18 T cell receptor beta chains listed next were all sequenced from one sample in a study of T-cell memory formation after mild COVID-19. TCRdb redid the calling of the 5' RACE reads with MiXCR, one entry per CDR3 protein. Of 260,000 or so distinct CDR3 sequences in the sample, around 17% were seen once. Input material: PBMCs or a T cell subset sorted from them (not recorded which). The receptors were gathered from a man younger than 35 who had mild COVID-19 (a few samples of this study predate the infection). Cell type and time point are not known.

This clonotype came up a few times. V is TRBV9 and J is TRBJ2-1, with 8 nucleotides matching TRBD2. CDR1 is SGDLS and CDR2 is YYNGEE in the germline V gene. This CDR3 contains 16 residues. V trimming: 0 bases; J trimming: 4 bases; junction bases outside the gene matches: 6. The chain's CDR3 is CASSVEAGATYNEQFF. The CDR3 DNA reads as TGTGCCAGCAGCGTAGAAGCGGGGGCGACGTACAATGAGCAGTTCTTC.

This sequence joins TRBV4-1 and TRBJ1-2; D might be TRBD1 (5 bases). V dropped 3 bases and J dropped 6 bases, with 17 bases sitting between them. The CDR3 loop spans 15 amino acids. In germline, CDR1 is MGHRA, CDR2 YSYEKL. DNA of the CDR3: TGCGCCAGCAGCCAGGAGGGACCGGGGGGGGATGGCTACACCTTC. It encodes CASSQEGPGGDGYTF.

A few counts support this clonotype. CDR3 region: CASSQKGGWGPDTQYF. The CDR3 DNA reads TGCGCCAGCAGCCAAAAAGGGGGGTGGGGCCCAGATACGCAGTATTTT. The V call is TRBV4-3, the J call TRBJ2-3; possibly TRBD1 or TRBD2 for D (6 bases each). The length of the CDR3 is 16 residues. CDR1 and CDR2 from the germline V gene are LGHNA and YSLEER. V lost 2 bases and J 4 bases, leaving 16 bases between the germline ends.

This clonotype came up a few times. The rearrangement joins TRBV5-1 to TRBJ1-2, with D possibly TRBD1 on 5 matching bases. V was shortened by 4 bases and J by 8 bases, with 15 bases between the two germline ends. The CDR3 is made up of 13 amino acids. Germline-derived CDR1 and CDR2 are SGHRS and YFSETQ. CDR3 in amino acids: CASSPFSEGGYTF. CDR3 nucleotides: TGCGCCAGCAGCCCCTTCTCGGAGGGGGGCTACACCTTC.

Only a few counts were recorded for this clonotype. J is TRBJ2-1 and V is TRBV5-1; 8 bases line up with TRBD2. The CDR3 extends over 15 amino acids. CDR1 is SGHRS, CDR2 YFSETQ, per germline. V shed 3 bases and J 0 bases; nucleotides not matched to a gene: 2. CDR3 sequence reads: CASSSRGGSYNEQFF. CDR3 DNA sequence: TGCGCCAGCAGCTCACGGGGGGGCTCCTACAATGAGCAGTTCTTC. The full variable domain, rest sourced from reference TRBV5-1 and TRBJ2-1, is KAGVTQTPRYLIKTRGQQVTLSCSPISGHRSVSWYQQTPGQGLQFLFEYFSETQRNKGNFPGRFSGRQFSNSRSEMNVSTLELGDSALYLCASSSRGGSYNEQFFGPGTRLTVL.

This clonotype was counted between two and nine times. The chain combines TRBV6-5 with TRBJ1-1; the D gene is possibly TRBD1 (6 bases). Germline V CDR1 and CDR2: MNHEY, SVGAGI. This CDR3 spans 14 amino acids. Trimming removed 6 bases at V and 10 bases at J, with 21 bases between. CDR3 nucleotide sequence: TGTGCCAGCAGCCCCGAGGGGGATGGGGCTGGAGCTTTCTTT. Encoded protein: CASSPEGDGAGAFF.

This chain connects TRBV7-9 to TRBJ1-2; TRBD1 aligns across 7 bases. Germline V CDR1 and CDR2: SEHNR, FQNEAQ (reference sequence). This CDR3 contains 13 residues. J was trimmed by 5 bases and V by 2 bases; bases with no gene match: 2. The CDR3 sequence is CASSLSTGYGYTF. For the CDR3, the DNA is TGTGCCAGCAGCTTATCGACAGGGTATGGCTACACCTTC.

The chain links TRBV19 to TRBJ2-1; TRBD1 aligns across 10 bases. With 11 bases clipped from V and 7 bases from J, the junction kept 8 bases outside the gene matches. The CDR3 totals 13 residues. Germline-derived CDR1 and CDR2 are LNHDA and SQIVND (reference sequence). In DNA form, the CDR3 reads TGTGCCTCCGGGACAGGGGTTTGGAATGAGCAGTTCTTC. Its translation: CASGTGVWNEQFF. Full variable domain (remainder filled in from reference TRBV19 and TRBJ2-1): DGGITQSPKYLFRKEGQNVTLSCEQNLNHDAMYWYRQDPGQGLRLIYYSQIVNDFQKGDIAEGYSVSREKKESFPLTVTSAQKNPTAFYLCASGTGVWNEQFFGPGTRLTVL.

This clonotype was found a few times. This chain uses TRBV12-3 or TRBV12-4 with TRBJ2-1; 7 bases are shared with TRBD1. CDR3 length equals 12 residues. The junction had 7 bases not matched to a gene; V was cut back by 4 bases and J by 13 bases. CDR3 in amino acids: CASSWGQRSQFF. In DNA, the CDR3 is TGTGCCAGCAGTTGGGGACAGCGATCCCAGTTCTTC.

This chain connects TRBV12-3 or TRBV12-4 to TRBJ2-5; 13 bases align to TRBD2. The ends lost 3 bases at V and 7 bases at J; junction bases unmatched: 5. The CDR3 has 15 amino acids. DNA of the CDR3: TGTGCCAGCAGTTTGGGACTAGCGGGGTCCGGGACCCAGTACTTC. Residues: CASSLGLAGSGTQYF.

This clonotype was counted between two and nine times. The chain recombines TRBV7-9 with TRBJ2-4; 8 positions match TRBD1. The CDR3 extends over 14 amino acids. Per the germline V gene, CDR1 is SEHNR and CDR2 is FQNEAQ (reference sequence). Trimming cost V 5 bases and J 8 bases; bases outside gene matches: 8. CDR3 protein: CASSPGTGYHIQYF. In nucleotides, the CDR3 is TGTGCCAGCAGCCCAGGGACAGGCTACCACATTCAGTACTTC. Complete variable domain (other parts from reference TRBV7-9 and TRBJ2-4): DTGVSQNPRHKITKRGQNVTFRCDPISEHNRLYWYRQTLGQGPEFLTYFQNEAQLEKSRLLSDRFSAERPKGSFSTLEIQRTEQGDSAMYLCASSPGTGYHIQYFGAGTRLSVL.

The DNA of the CDR3 is TGTGCCAGCAGCTTAGCCCCCGACACGGTCTACGAGCAGTACTTC. Translating it yields CASSLAPDTVYEQYF. The gene calls are TRBV7-2 and TRBJ2-7; D unresolved. Germline loops: CDR1 SGHTA, CDR2 FQGNSA. Trimming took 0 bases from V and 3 from J, leaving 12 bases between them. The CDR3 runs to 15 residues.

This clonotype came up a few times. The rearrangement joins TRBV7-8 to TRBJ2-4, with 7 positions matching TRBD2. V gave up 5 bases and J gave up 7 bases; unmatched junction bases: 5. This CDR3 has 13 residues. CDR1 is SGHVS and CDR2 is FQNEAQ in the germline V gene. CDR3 coding DNA: TGTGCCAGCAGCGGGAGGGGCGCGAACATTCAGTACTTC. Amino acids: CASSGRGANIQYF. Using reference TRBV7-8 and TRBJ2-4 for the parts outside the CDR3, the full variable domain is GAGVSQSPRYKVAKRGQDVALRCDPISGHVSLFWYQQALGQGPEFLTYFQNEAQLDKSGLPSDRFFAERPEGSVSTLKIQRTQQEDSAVYLCASSGRGANIQYFGAGTRLSVL.

This clonotype was counted ten times or more. The V and J genes are TRBV15 and TRBJ2-7; tentatively, D is TRBD1 (5 bases). V was shortened by 5 bases and J by 3 bases, with 8 bases between the two germline ends. Germline CDR1 and CDR2: LNHNV and YYDKDF (reference sequence). The CDR3 extends over 12 amino acids. The CDR3 is CATSPTGYEQYV. The CDR3 nucleotides are TGTGCCACCAGCCCAACAGGCTACGAGCAGTACGTC.

In its sample, this clonotype was seen a few times. CDR3 DNA sequence: TGTGCCAGCACGAGGTGGGGTACCTACGAGCAGTACGTC. The encoded protein is CASTRWGTYEQYV. The rearrangement joins TRBV6-1 to TRBJ2-7; D gene unclear. CDR1 is MNHNS, CDR2 SASEGT, per germline. CDR3 length equals 13 residues. V gave up 7 bases and J gave up 2 bases, with 12 bases separating them.

This clonotype occurred a few times. V usage is TRBV14 and J usage is TRBJ2-7; 7 bases agree with TRBD1. The CDR3 totals 13 residues. J gave up 5 bases and V 3 bases, and 4 bases lay outside the gene matches. Per germline, CDR1 SGHDN and CDR2 FVKESK. DNA for the CDR3: TGTGCCAGCAGCCAGGGACAGTACCACGAGCAGTACGTC. The encoded protein is CASSQGQYHEQYV.

This clonotype has more than one count but fewer than ten. This chain joins TRBV19 and TRBJ1-4; D ambiguous. Trimming removed 6 bases from V and 0 bases from J, with 17 bases in between. The CDR3 covers 17 residues. Looked up from germline, CDR1 is LNHDA and CDR2 is SQIVND (reference sequence). As DNA, the CDR3 is TGTGCCAGTAGCCTCCGGATAGGCCCTACAACTAATGAAAAACTGTTTTTT. It encodes CASSLRIGPTTNEKLFF.

The chain combines TRBV4-2 with TRBJ2-2; 10 nucleotides match TRBD2. Trimming took 0 bases from V and 4 from J; bases not matched to a gene: 2. The CDR3 loop spans 16 amino acids. From germline, CDR1 is LGHNA and CDR2 YNFKEQ. The CDR3 is CASSQEPSGGTGELFF. For the CDR3, the DNA is TGTGCCAGCAGCCAAGAACCTAGCGGGGGCACCGGGGAGCTGTTTTTT.